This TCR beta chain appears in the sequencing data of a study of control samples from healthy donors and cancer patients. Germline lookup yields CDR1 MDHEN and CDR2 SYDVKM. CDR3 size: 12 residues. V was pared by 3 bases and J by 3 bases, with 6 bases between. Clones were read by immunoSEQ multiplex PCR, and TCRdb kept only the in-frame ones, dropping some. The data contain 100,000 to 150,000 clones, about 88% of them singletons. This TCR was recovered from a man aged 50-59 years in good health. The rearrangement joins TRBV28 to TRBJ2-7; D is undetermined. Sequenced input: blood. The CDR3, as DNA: TGTGCCAGCAGTTTCAACTACTACGAGCAGTACTTC. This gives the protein CASSFNYYEQYF.